The rows below give T cell receptor beta chains drawn from one sample of a study of PD-1 blockade in classical Hodgkin lymphoma. Assay: immunoSEQ multiplex PCR; the TCRdb copy retains only in-frame clones and omits some. The data show just under 7,500 clones, 80% to 85% seen once. The sample was peripheral blood mononuclear cells (PBMCs), taken before the fourth cycle of nivolumab. Source of these receptors: a human donor with classical Hodgkin lymphoma. Each CDR3 is given with its conserved first and last residue. A D gene is named only where the DNA matches it firmly. The size entry is marked missing in some rows and otherwise reads once, few, many or a size class.

>14|TRBV5-1|TRBJ2-5|TRBD2|-
CASSLSGGAETQYF
TGCGCCAGCAGTCTCAGCGGGGGGGCGGAGACCCAGTACTTC
>13|TRBV6-5|TRBJ1-4|-|-
CAMGGRDTEKLFF
TGTGCCATGGGTGGCCGGGACACTGAAAAACTGTTTTTT
>14|TRBV5-5|TRBJ2-5|TRBD1|-
CASSLGDSQETQYF
TGTGCCAGCAGCTTGGGGGACAGTCAAGAGACCCAGTACTTC
>16|TRBV28|TRBJ1-2|-|-
CASSPRLGGISNGYTF
TGTGCCAGCAGTCCCCGTTTGGGGGGTATATCGAATGGCTACACCTTC
>15|TRBV2|TRBJ2-2|TRBD1|-
CANRFTGGNTGELFF
TGTGCCAACAGGTTCACAGGGGGAAACACCGGGGAGCTGTTTTTT
>18|TRBV7-2|TRBJ1-6|TRBD1|-
CASSLRVQGDSYNSPLHF
TGTGCCAGCAGCTTAAGGGTCCAGGGGGATTCCTATAATTCACCCCTCCACTTT
>13|TRBV11-3|TRBJ1-1|-|-
CASSLNGFAEAFF
TGTGCCAGCAGCTTAAATGGTTTCGCTGAAGCTTTCTTT
>15|TRBV2|TRBJ1-5|-|once
CASSDSGKSNQPQHF
TGTGCCAGCAGTGATTCAGGGAAGAGCAATCAGCCCCAGCATTTT
>14|TRBV5-1|TRBJ1-4|-|few
CASSLGGTNEKLFF
TGCGCCAGCAGCTTAGGGGGAACTAATGAAAAACTGTTTTTT
>13|TRBV6-5|TRBJ1-1|-|-
CASSYSRGTEAFF
TGTGCCAGCAGTTACTCACGGGGCACTGAAGCTTTCTTT
>15|TRBV7-9|TRBJ1-1|TRBD1|-
CASSRQGVVRTEAFF
TGTGCCAGCAGCCGACAGGGGGTCGTGCGCACTGAAGCTTTCTTT
>15|TRBV5-1|TRBJ1-1|-|once
CASSLGLDRNTEAFF
TGCGCCAGCAGCTTGGGTCTGGACAGGAACACTGAAGCTTTCTTT
>15|TRBV28|TRBJ1-4|TRBD1|-
CASTLETGQTKKLFF
TGTGCCAGCACCCTGGAGACGGGACAGACCAAGAAACTGTTTTTT
>15|TRBV29-1|TRBJ2-1|TRBD2|once
CSVERGLAAYNEQFF
TGCAGCGTTGAAAGGGGACTAGCGGCCTACAATGAGCAGTTCTTC
>16|TRBV5-1|TRBJ2-3|TRBD2|-
CASSLFLRGSTDTQYF
TGCGCCAGCAGCTTGTTCCTGCGGGGGAGCACAGATACGCAGTATTTT
>14|TRBV10-3|TRBJ1-5|-|once
CAISELQNNQPQHF
TGTGCCATCAGTGAGCTACAAAACAATCAGCCCCAGCATTTT
>16|TRBV27|TRBJ1-1|-|-
CASSPWTVPSNTEAFF
TGTGCCAGCAGCCCATGGACAGTTCCTTCGAACACTGAAGCTTTCTTT
>15|TRBV19|TRBJ2-1|TRBD2|-
CASSSGLANFHEQFF
TGTGCCAGTAGTTCGGGACTAGCGAATTTCCATGAGCAGTTCTTC
>13|TRBV27|TRBJ2-7|-|-
CASSSQGPGEQYF
TGTGCCAGCAGTTCTCAGGGCCCGGGCGAGCAGTACTTC
>18|TRBV5-4|TRBJ2-3|-|-
CASSPRLVLDSQRNTQYF
TGTGCCAGCAGCCCCCGCCTTGTCTTGGACAGCCAAAGAAATACGCAGTATTTT
>15|TRBV7-2|TRBJ2-5|TRBD2|once
CASSRSGAKEETQYF
TGTGCCAGCAGCCGTAGCGGGGCTAAAGAAGAGACCCAGTACTTC
>9|TRBV5-3|TRBJ2-7|-|-
CANKAEQYF
TGTGCCAATAAGGCCGAGCAGTACTTC
>13|TRBV5-4|TRBJ1-4|-|-
CASRRDSSEKLFF
TGTGCCAGCAGAAGAGACAGCTCCGAAAAACTGTTTTTT
>15|TRBV28|TRBJ2-3|-|-
CASRGGSYGTDTQYF
TGTGCCAGCAGGGGTGGGAGTTATGGGACAGATACGCAGTATTTT
>19|TRBV21-1|TRBJ1-5|-|-
CASSPRVVGRGHSNQPQHF
TGTGCCAGCAGCCCAAGAGTAGTAGGCAGGGGCCACAGCAATCAGCCCCAGCATTTT
>14|TRBV28|TRBJ1-5|-|once
CASSFGLSNQPQHF
TGTGCCAGCAGTTTCGGCCTTAGCAATCAGCCCCAGCATTTT
>15|TRBV15|TRBJ1-4|-|-
CATSRDIGPGEKLFF
TGTGCCACCAGCAGAGATATCGGCCCAGGAGAAAAACTGTTTTTT
>12|TRBV6-5|TRBJ1-2|-|-
CASSYLRGGYTF
TGTGCCAGCAGTTATTTAAGAGGTGGCTACACCTTC
>16|TRBV19|TRBJ2-1|-|-
CASSKGGSGVNNEQFF
TGTGCCAGTAGTAAGGGGGGATCGGGAGTCAACAATGAGCAGTTCTTC
>11|TRBV7-9|TRBJ2-3|-|-
CASRSKDTQYF
TGTGCCAGCAGATCGAAGGATACGCAGTATTTT
>13|TRBV15|TRBJ2-5|-|-
CATSRGTQETQYF
TGTGCCACCAGCAGGGGCACCCAAGAGACCCAGTACTTC
>14|TRBV28|TRBJ2-5|TRBD1|-
CASSLAGGKETQYF
TGTGCCAGCAGTTTAGCAGGGGGCAAAGAGACCCAGTACTTC
>15|TRBV12-1|TRBJ2-7|-|-
CASSWGPKELREQYF
TGTGCCAGCAGCTGGGGACCAAAAGAACTCCGCGAGCAGTACTTC
>13|TRBV7-3|TRBJ2-1|-|once
CASSLNTYNEQFF
TGTGCCAGCAGCTTAAACACCTACAATGAGCAGTTCTTC
>16|TRBV27|TRBJ2-3|TRBD1|-
CASRRLDRAKADTQYF
TGTGCCAGCAGGAGACTGGACAGGGCTAAGGCAGATACGCAGTATTTT
>15|TRBV4-2|TRBJ1-1|-|-
CASSQDGFGSSAAFF
TGTGCCAGCAGCCAAGACGGGTTTGGGTCTAGCGCAGCTTTCTTT
>15|TRBV6-5|TRBJ1-1|-|-
CASSYSGLMNTEAFF
TGTGCCAGCAGTTACTCGGGACTGATGAACACTGAAGCTTTCTTT
>15|TRBV4-3|TRBJ2-1|TRBD2|few
CASSQGLAGENEQFF
TGCGCCAGCAGCCAGGGACTAGCGGGGGAAAATGAGCAGTTCTTC
>16|TRBV7-6|TRBJ2-2|-|-
CASSLMGTSNTGELFF
TGTGCCAGCAGCTTGATGGGGACCTCGAACACCGGGGAGCTGTTTTTT
>14|TRBV7-2|TRBJ1-4|TRBD1|-
CASSFGTGNEKLFF
TGTGCCAGCAGCTTCGGGACAGGGAATGAAAAACTGTTTTTT
>16|TRBV19|TRBJ2-3|-|-
CASSIRASPRTDTQYF
TGTGCCAGTAGTATAAGGGCTAGCCCCCGAACAGATACGCAGTATTTT
>12|TRBV30|TRBJ1-1|-|-
CAWARMNTEAFF
TGTGCCTGGGCCCGGATGAACACTGAAGCTTTCTTT
>16|TRBV6-1|TRBJ1-3|-|-
CASSGGWEISGNTIYF
TGTGCCAGCAGTGGAGGGTGGGAAATCTCTGGAAACACCATATATTTT
>14|TRBV6-5|TRBJ2-5|-|-
CASKPVAVQETQYF
TGTGCCAGCAAGCCTGTAGCGGTGCAAGAGACCCAGTACTTC
>16|TRBV4-2|TRBJ1-6|TRBD1|-
CASSQDGQVLNSPLHF
TGTGCCAGCAGCCAAGACGGACAGGTTCTAAATTCACCCCTCCACTTT
>15|TRBV10-1|TRBJ2-7|-|-
CANSLVRDITYEQYF
TGCGCCAACTCCCTCGTCCGGGACATAACCTACGAGCAGTACTTC
>12|TRBV7-2|TRBJ1-2|-|-
CASSLRNYGYTF
TGTGCCAGCAGCTTACGTAACTATGGCTACACCTTC
>16|TRBV30|TRBJ2-2|-|-
CAWEVGAGLNTGELFF
TGTGCCTGGGAGGTGGGGGCAGGATTGAACACCGGGGAGCTGTTTTTT
>14|TRBV10-3|TRBJ2-1|-|-
CAISFGGSRNEQFF
TGTGCCATCTCCTTTGGGGGATCCCGGAATGAGCAGTTCTTC
>15|TRBV27|TRBJ2-4|TRBD1|-
CASSTLPGQGNIQYF
TGTGCCAGCAGTACCCTTCCGGGACAGGGAAACATTCAGTACTTC
>15|TRBV5-1|TRBJ1-1|TRBD1|once
CASSQVLRGATEAFF
TGCGCCAGCAGTCAAGTCCTCAGGGGGGCCACTGAAGCTTTCTTT
>15|TRBV11-2|TRBJ2-7|-|-
CASSSISRRPGEQYF
TGTGCCAGCAGCTCCATCAGTCGTCGGCCGGGGGAGCAGTACTTC
>14|TRBV6-5|TRBJ2-2|-|-
CASKADPNTGELFF
TGTGCCAGCAAGGCCGATCCGAACACCGGGGAGCTGTTTTTT
>16|TRBV4-1|TRBJ1-5|-|-
CASSQEPHRVGQPQHF
TGCGCCAGCAGCCAAGAACCCCACAGGGTCGGTCAGCCCCAGCATTTT
>16|TRBV11-2|TRBJ2-1|-|-
CASSWGGLSSYNEQFF
TGTGCCAGCAGCTGGGGTGGTCTGAGCTCCTACAATGAGCAGTTCTTC